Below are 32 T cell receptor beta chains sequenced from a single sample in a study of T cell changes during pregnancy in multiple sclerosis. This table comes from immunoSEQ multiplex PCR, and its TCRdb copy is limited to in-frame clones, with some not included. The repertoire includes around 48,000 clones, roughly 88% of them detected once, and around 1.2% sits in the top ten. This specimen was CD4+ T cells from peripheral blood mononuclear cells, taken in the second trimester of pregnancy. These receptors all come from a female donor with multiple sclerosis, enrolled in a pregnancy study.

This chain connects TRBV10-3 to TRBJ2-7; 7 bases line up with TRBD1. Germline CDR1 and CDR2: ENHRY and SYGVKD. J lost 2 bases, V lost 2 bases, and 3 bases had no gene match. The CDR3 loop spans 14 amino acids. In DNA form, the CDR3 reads TGTGCCATCAGTGAGGGGCAGGGGGCCTACGAGCAGTACTTC. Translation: CAISEGQGAYEQYF.

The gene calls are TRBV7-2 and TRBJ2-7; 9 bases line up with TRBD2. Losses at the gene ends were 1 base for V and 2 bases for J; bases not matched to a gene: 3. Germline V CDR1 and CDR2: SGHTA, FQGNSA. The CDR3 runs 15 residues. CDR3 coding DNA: TGTGCCAGCAGCTTAGTGGCTAGCGGGGCCTACGAGCAGTACTTC. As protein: CASSLVASGAYEQYF.

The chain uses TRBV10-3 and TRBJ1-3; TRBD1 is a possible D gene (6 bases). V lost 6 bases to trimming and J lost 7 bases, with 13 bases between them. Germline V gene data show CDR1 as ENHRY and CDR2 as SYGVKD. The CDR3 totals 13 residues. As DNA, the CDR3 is TGTGCCATCAGGGGAGGGCAGGGGAACACCATATATTTT. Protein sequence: CAIRGGQGNTIYF.

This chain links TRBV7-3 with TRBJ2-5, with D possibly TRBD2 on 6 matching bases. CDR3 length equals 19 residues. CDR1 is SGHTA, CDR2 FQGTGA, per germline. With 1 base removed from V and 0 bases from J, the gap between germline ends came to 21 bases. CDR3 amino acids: CASSLMVGTANSNQETQYF. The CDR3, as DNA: TGTGCCAGCAGCTTAATGGTCGGGACTGCGAATTCGAACCAAGAGACCCAGTACTTC.

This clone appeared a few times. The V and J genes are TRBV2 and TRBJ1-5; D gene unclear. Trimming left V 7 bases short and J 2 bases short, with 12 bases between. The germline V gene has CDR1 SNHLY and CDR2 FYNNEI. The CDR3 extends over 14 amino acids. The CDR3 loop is CASKSIGGNQPQHF. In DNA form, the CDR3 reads TGTGCCAGCAAATCTATCGGGGGCAATCAGCCCCAGCATTTT. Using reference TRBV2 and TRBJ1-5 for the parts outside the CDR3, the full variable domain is EPEVTQTPSHQVTQMGQEVILRCVPISNHLYFYWYRQILGQKVEFLVSFYNNEISEKSEIFDDQFSVERPDGSNFTLKIRSTKLEDSAMYFCASKSIGGNQPQHFGDGTRLSIL.

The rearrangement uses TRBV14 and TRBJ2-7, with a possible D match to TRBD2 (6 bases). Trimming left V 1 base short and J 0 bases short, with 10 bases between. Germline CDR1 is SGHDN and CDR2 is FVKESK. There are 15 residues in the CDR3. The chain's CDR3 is CASSQVEGSSYEQYF. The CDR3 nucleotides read TGTGCCAGCAGCCAAGTGGAGGGGAGCTCCTACGAGCAGTACTTC.

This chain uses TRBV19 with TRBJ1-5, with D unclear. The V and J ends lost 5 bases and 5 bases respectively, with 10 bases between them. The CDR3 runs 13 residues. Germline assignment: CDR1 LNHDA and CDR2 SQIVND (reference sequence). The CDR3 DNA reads TGTGCCAGTAGTGCGATAGCGGATCAGCCCCAGCATTTT. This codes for CASSAIADQPQHF.

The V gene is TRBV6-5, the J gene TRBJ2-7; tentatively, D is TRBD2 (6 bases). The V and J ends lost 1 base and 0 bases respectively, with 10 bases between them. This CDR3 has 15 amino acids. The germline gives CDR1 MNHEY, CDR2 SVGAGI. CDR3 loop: CASSYWAGPSYEQYF. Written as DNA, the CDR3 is TGTGCCAGCAGTTACTGGGCGGGACCCTCCTACGAGCAGTACTTC.

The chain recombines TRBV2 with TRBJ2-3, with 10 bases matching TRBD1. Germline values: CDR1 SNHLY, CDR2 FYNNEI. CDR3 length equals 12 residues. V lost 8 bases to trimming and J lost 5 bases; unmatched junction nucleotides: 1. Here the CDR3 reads CASGTGVDTQYF. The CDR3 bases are TGTGCCAGCGGGACAGGGGTAGATACGCAGTATTTT. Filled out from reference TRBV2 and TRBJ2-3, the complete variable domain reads EPEVTQTPSHQVTQMGQEVILRCVPISNHLYFYWYRQILGQKVEFLVSFYNNEISEKSEIFDDQFSVERPDGSNFTLKIRSTKLEDSAMYFCASGTGVDTQYFGPGTRLTVL.

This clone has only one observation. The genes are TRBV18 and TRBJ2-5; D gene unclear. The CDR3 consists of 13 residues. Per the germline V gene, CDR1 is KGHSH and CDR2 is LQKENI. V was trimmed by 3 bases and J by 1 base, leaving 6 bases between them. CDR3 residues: CASSPSRQETQYF. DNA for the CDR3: TGTGCCAGCTCACCTTCTCGCCAAGAGACCCAGTACTTC. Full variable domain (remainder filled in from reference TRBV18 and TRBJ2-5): NAGVMQNPRHLVRRRGQEARLRCSPMKGHSHVYWYRQLPEEGLKFMVYLQKENIIDESGMPKERFSAEFPKEGPSILRIQQVVRGDSAAYFCASSPSRQETQYFGPGTRLLVL.

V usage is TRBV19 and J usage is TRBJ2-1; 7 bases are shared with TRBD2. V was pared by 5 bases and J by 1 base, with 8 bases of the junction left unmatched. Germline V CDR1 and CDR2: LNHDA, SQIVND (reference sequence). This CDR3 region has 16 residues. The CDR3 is CASSPRRESSYNEQFF. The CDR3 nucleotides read TGTGCCAGTAGTCCCCGGCGGGAGAGTTCCTACAATGAGCAGTTCTTC.

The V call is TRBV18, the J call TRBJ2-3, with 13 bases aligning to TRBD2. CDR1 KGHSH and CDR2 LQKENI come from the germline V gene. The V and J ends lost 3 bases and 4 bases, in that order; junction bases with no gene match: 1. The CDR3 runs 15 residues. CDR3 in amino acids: CASSPGLAGSDTQYF. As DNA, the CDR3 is TGTGCCAGCTCACCGGGACTAGCGGGGTCAGATACGCAGTATTTT.

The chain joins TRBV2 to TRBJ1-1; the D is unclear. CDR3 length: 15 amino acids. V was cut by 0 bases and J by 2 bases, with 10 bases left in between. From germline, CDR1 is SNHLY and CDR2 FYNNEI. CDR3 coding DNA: TGTGCCAGCAGTGAAGCGCGGGGTTTAAACACTGAAGCTTTCTTT. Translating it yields CASSEARGLNTEAFF.

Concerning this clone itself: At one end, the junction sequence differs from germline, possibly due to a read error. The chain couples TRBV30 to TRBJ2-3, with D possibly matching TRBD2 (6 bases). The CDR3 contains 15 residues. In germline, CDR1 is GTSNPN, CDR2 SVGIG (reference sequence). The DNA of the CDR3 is TGTGTCTGGAGTGTAAGTCTAGCGAGAAGAGATACGCAGTATTTT. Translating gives CVWSVSLARRDTQYF. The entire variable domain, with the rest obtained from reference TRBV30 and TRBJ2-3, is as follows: SQTIHQWPATLVQPVGSPLSLECTVEGTSNPNLYWYRQAAGRGLQLLFYSVGIGQISSEVPQNLSASRPQDRQFILSSKKLLLSDSGFYLCVWSVSLARRDTQYFGPGTRLTVL.

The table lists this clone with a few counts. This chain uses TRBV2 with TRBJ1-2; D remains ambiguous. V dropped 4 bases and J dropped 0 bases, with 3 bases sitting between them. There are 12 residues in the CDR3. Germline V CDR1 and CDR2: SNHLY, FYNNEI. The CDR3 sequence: CASSVSNYGYTF. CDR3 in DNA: TGTGCCAGCAGTGTATCTAACTATGGCTACACCTTC.

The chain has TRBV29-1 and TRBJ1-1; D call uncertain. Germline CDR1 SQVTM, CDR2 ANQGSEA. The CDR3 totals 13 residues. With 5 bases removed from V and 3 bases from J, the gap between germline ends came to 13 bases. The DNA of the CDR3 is TGCAGCGTTAAAGCGGTGAGGTACACTGAAGCTTTCTTT. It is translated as CSVKAVRYTEAFF.

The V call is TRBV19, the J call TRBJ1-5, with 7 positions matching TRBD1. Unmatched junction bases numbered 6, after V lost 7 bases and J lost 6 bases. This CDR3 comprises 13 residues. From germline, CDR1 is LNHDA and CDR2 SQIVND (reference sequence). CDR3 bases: TGTGCCAGTAAAGACAGGGTCGGTCAGCCCCAGCATTTT. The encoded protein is CASKDRVGQPQHF.

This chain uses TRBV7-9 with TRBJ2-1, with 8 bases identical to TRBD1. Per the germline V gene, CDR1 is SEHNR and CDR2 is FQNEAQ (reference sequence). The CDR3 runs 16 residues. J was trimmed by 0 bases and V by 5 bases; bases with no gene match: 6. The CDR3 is CASSPWTGRSYNEQFF. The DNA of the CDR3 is TGTGCCAGCAGCCCGTGGACAGGGCGCTCCTACAATGAGCAGTTCTTC.

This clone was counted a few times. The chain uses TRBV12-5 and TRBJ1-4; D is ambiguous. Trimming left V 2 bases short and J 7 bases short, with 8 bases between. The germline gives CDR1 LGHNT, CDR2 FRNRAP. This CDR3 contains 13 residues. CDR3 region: CASGLMPGEKLFF. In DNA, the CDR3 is TGTGCTAGTGGTTTGATGCCGGGTGAAAAACTGTTTTTT.

For the CDR3, the DNA is TGTGCCAGCAGCCACCCACTGGTTAATGAGCAGTTCTTC. Its protein is CASSHPLVNEQFF. V and J are TRBV4-2 and TRBJ2-1; D remains ambiguous. V shed 3 bases and J shed 7 bases, with 10 bases lying between them. CDR1 and CDR2 (germline): LGHNA, YNFKEQ. This CDR3 region has 13 residues.

CDR3 sequence (DNA): TGCGCCAGCAGTGAGTATGAGAGCAATCAGCCCCAGCATTTT. Protein: CASSEYESNQPQHF. The rearrangement joins TRBV10-1 to TRBJ1-5; no clear D. This CDR3 is 14 amino acids long. V gave up 1 base and J gave up 1 base, with 5 bases separating them. CDR1 and CDR2 from the germline V gene are WNHNN and SYGVQD (reference sequence).

CDR3 DNA sequence: TGTGCCAGCCGGGGGGGCGGGAGGGCCTACACCGGGGAGCTGTTTTTT. Translation gives CASRGGGRAYTGELFF. V and J are TRBV2 and TRBJ2-2; 9 positions agree with TRBD2. The CDR3 is made up of 16 amino acids. After removal of 8 bases from V and 3 bases from J, the junction contained 10 bases not matched to a gene. Per the germline V gene, CDR1 is SNHLY and CDR2 is FYNNEI.

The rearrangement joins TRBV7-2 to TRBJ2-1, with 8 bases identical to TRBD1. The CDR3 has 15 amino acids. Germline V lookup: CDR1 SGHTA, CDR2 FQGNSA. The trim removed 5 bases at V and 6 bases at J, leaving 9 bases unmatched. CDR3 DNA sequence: TGTGCCAGCAGCGCAGTGGACAGGGCGGGCAATGAGCAGTTCTTC. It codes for CASSAVDRAGNEQFF.

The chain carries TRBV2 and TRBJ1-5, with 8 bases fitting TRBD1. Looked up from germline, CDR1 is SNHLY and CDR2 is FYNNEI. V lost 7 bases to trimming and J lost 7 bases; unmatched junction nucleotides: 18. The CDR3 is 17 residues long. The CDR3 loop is CASNGPSGTGKTQPQHF. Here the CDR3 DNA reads TGTGCCAGCAATGGTCCTTCCGGGACAGGAAAAACCCAGCCCCAGCATTTT.

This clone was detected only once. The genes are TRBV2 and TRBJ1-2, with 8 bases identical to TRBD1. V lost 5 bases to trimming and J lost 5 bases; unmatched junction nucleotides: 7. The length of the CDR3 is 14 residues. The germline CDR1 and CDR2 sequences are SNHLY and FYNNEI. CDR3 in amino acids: CASSTRTGWYGYTF. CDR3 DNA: TGTGCCAGCAGTACACGGACAGGGTGGTATGGCTACACCTTC.

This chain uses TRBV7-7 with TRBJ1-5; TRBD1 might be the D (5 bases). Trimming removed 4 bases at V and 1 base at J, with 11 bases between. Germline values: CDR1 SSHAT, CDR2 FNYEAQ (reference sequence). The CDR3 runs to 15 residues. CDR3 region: CASSSLKGSNQPQHF. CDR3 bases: TGTGCCAGCAGCTCATTAAAGGGGAGCAATCAGCCCCAGCATTTT.

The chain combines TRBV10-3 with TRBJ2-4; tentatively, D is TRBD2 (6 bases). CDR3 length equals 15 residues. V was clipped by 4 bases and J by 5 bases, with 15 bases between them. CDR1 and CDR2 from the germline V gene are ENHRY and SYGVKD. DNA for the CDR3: TGTGCCATCAGTGGATCGGCGGGATCCCAAAACATTCAGTACTTC. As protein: CAISGSAGSQNIQYF.

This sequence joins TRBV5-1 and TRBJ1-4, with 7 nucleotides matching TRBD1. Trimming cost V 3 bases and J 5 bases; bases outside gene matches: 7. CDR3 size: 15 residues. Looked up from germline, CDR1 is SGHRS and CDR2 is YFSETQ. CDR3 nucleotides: TGCGCCAGCAGCTATATGGGACAGATAAATGAAAAACTGTTTTTT. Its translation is CASSYMGQINEKLFF.

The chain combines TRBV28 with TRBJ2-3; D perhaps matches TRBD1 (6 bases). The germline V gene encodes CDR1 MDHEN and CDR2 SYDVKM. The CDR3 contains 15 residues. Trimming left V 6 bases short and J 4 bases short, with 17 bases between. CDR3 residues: CASSTGLVWADTQYF. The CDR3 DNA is TGTGCCAGCAGCACAGGGTTGGTTTGGGCAGATACGCAGTATTTT.

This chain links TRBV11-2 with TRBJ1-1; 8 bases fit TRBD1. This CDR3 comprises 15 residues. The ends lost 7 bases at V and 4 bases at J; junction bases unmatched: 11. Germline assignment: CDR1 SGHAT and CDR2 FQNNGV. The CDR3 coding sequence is TGTGCCAGCAACATAATGACAGGGGCTGGCACTGAAGCTTTCTTT. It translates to CASNIMTGAGTEAFF.

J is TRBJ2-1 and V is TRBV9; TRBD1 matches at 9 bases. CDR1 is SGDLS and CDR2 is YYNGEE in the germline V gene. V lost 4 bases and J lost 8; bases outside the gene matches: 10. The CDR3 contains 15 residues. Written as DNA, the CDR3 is TGTGCCAGCAGCATTCGGGACAGGGACTTCGATGAGCAGTTCTTC. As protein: CASSIRDRDFDEQFF. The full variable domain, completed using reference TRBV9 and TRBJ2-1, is DSGVTQTPKHLITATGQRVTLRCSPRSGDLSVYWYQQSLDQGLQFLIQYYNGEERAKGNILERFSAQQFPDLHSELNLSSLELGDSALYFCASSIRDRDFDEQFFGPGTRLTVL.

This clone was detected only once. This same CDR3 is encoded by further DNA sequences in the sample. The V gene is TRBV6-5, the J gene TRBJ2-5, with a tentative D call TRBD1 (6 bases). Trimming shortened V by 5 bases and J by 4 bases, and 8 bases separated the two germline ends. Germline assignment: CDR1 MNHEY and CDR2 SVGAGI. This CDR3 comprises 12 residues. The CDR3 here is CASSPQGETQYF. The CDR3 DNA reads TGTGCCAGCAGTCCACAGGGAGAGACCCAGTACTTC.